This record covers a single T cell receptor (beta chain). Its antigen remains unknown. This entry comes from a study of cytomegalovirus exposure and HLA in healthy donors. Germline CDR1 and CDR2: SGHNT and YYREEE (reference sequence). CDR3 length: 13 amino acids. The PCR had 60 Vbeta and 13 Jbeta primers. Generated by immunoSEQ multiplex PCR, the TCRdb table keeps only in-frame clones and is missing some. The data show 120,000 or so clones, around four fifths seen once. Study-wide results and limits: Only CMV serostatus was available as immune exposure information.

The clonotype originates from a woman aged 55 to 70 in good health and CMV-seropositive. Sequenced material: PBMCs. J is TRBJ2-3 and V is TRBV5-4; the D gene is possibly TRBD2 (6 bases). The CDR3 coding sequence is TGTGCAGCGACTAGTTTTGGCACAGATACGCAGTATTTT. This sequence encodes CAATSFGTDTQYF.